What follows describes a single T cell receptor beta chain. Its antigen is undetermined. The CDR3 totals 13 residues. V was trimmed by 4 bases and J by 3 bases, leaving 10 bases between them. Germline lookup yields CDR1 SGHDN and CDR2 FVKESK. Repertoires were generated with immunoSEQ multiplex PCR, while TCRdb's copy carries only in-frame clones and drops some. The repertoire holds tens of thousands of clones, with 70% to 90% as singletons. This sample stems from a study of OX40 agonist ivuxolimab in advanced cancers. At the level of the study: The treatment was a fully human IgG2 OX40 agonist, ivuxolimab. Patients with prior anti-PD-1, anti-PD-L1 or anti-CTLA-4 therapy were eligible; roughly 40% had some.

Study results and limitations: CD8+ T cells (on average) carried more expanded clones than CD4+ T cells.

The source was CD4+ or CD8+ T cells sorted from blood, collected in a trial of the OX40 agonist ivuxolimab. The J gene is TRBJ2-7, the V gene TRBV14; D is unclear. The receptor comes from an adult with an advanced solid tumor such as melanoma, head and neck, liver or kidney cancer. The chain's CDR3 is CASSRKVYYEQYF. The CDR3 coding sequence is TGTGCCAGCAGCCGAAAGGTTTACTACGAGCAGTACTTC.